This T cell receptor beta chain derives from a study of T-cell memory formation after mild COVID-19. TCRdb passed the 5' RACE reads through MiXCR, listing each CDR3 protein once. Found here are 400,000 to 550,000 distinct CDR3 sequences, approximately 23% of them singletons; the top ten hold approximately 13%. V lost 5 bases to trimming and J lost 12 bases; unmatched junction nucleotides: 7. Germline V lookup: CDR1 MGHDK, CDR2 SYGVNS. CDR3 length: 13 residues. Sequencing was done on a sample of PBMCs or a T cell subset sorted from them (not recorded which). The clonotype originates from an adult woman who had mild COVID-19 (a few samples of this study predate the infection). Cell type and time point are not known. The rearrangement uses TRBV25-1 and TRBJ1-3, with TRBD1 matching over 10 bases. CDR3 sequence reads: CASSNRDRGFIYF. The CDR3 coding sequence is TGTGCCAGCAGTAACCGGGACAGGGGATTCATATATTTT.